This is a list of T cell receptor beta chains from one sample in a study of T cell responses to AZD1222 COVID-19 vaccine. Sequencing was performed with immunoSEQ multiplex PCR; in TCRdb, only in-frame clones are kept and a portion is missing. The sample consists of roughly 150,000 clones, almost 95% of them appearing once. The sample in question was peripheral blood, obtained 28 days after the second AZD1222 dose. The source is an adult who received the AZD1222 COVID-19 vaccine. The CDR3 runs from the conserved cysteine through the conserved F or W. The order of the fields is J gene, clone size, D gene, V gene, CDR3 protein, CDR3 DNA. D genes are given only for firm matches. For some rows the clone size is stated as once, few or many, or as a class when expanded; others skip it.

TRBJ1-1 NA NA TRBV6-2/TRBV6-3 CASSPALVLNTEAFF TGTGCCAGCAGTCCGGCCTTAGTATTGAACACTGAAGCTTTCTTT
TRBJ1-1 NA NA TRBV7-2 CASSLAGGGVNTEAFF TGTGCCAGCAGCTTAGCTGGGGGAGGGGTGAACACTGAAGCTTTCTTT
TRBJ2-1 NA TRBD2 TRBV18 CASSLRRLAGGYNEQFF TGTGCCAGCTCTCTACGGCGGCTAGCGGGAGGCTACAATGAGCAGTTCTTC
TRBJ1-6 NA NA TRBV5-6 CASSLAGAVGSPLHF TGTGCCAGCAGCTTGGCGGGTGCGGTGGGTTCACCCCTCCACTTT
TRBJ1-2 NA NA TRBV6-5 CASSNPPYGYTF TGTGCCAGCAGCAATCCCCCTTATGGCTACACCTTC
TRBJ2-2 once TRBD1 TRBV5-6 CASSWGTGNTGELFF TGTGCCAGCAGTTGGGGGACAGGCAACACCGGGGAGCTGTTTTTT
TRBJ1-1 NA TRBD1 TRBV7-9 CASSLVGTGAFF TGTGCCAGCAGCTTAGTCGGGACAGGAGCTTTCTTT
TRBJ2-5 NA NA TRBV3-1/TRBV3-2 CASSQDRGRQTQYF TGTGCCAGCAGCCAAGACAGGGGGAGGCAGACCCAGTACTTC
TRBJ2-3 NA TRBD1 TRBV9 CASSVGQGFGDTQYF TGTGCCAGCAGCGTAGGACAGGGGTTCGGAGATACGCAGTATTTT
TRBJ1-1 NA NA TRBV21-1 CASSTGTSENTEAFF TGTGCCAGCAGCACAGGGACGTCTGAGAACACTGAAGCTTTCTTT
TRBJ2-6 NA NA TRBV5-5 CASSLGVSGANVLTF TGTGCCAGCAGCTTGGGGGTCTCTGGGGCCAACGTCCTGACTTTC
TRBJ1-2 NA TRBD1 TRBV11-2 CASSSGTGSYGYTF TGTGCCAGCAGCTCCGGGACAGGGTCCTATGGCTACACCTTC
TRBJ1-2 NA NA TRBV6-5 CASSNRDGYTF TGTGCCAGCAGCAACAGGGATGGCTACACCTTC
TRBJ1-4 once NA TRBV4-3 CASSNEARNEKLFF TGCGCCAGCAGCAACGAAGCGAGGAATGAAAAACTGTTTTTT
TRBJ1-4 NA NA TRBV7-8 CASSLASGSGANEKLFF TGTGCCAGCAGCTTAGCGTCCGGGAGTGGAGCTAATGAAAAACTGTTTTTT
TRBJ2-5 NA NA TRBV28 CASSWAPRGQETQYF TGTGCCAGCAGTTGGGCCCCGCGGGGCCAAGAGACCCAGTACTTC
TRBJ1-2 NA NA TRBV7-9 CASSLVDRSYGYTF TGTGCCAGCAGCTTAGTTGACAGATCCTATGGCTACACCTTC
TRBJ1-1 NA NA TRBV18 CASSLGLTEAFF TGTGCCAGCTCACTGGGACTGACTGAAGCTTTCTTT
TRBJ1-2 NA TRBD1 TRBV7-2 CASSFQTGLRFKHGYTF TGTGCCAGCAGCTTTCAGACAGGGTTAAGATTCAAGCATGGCTACACCTTC
TRBJ2-5 NA NA TRBV7-9 CASSLDVRQETQYF TGTGCCAGCAGCTTAGATGTCAGACAAGAGACCCAGTACTTC
TRBJ1-5 NA NA TRBV2 CASNDLSSPQHF TGTGCCAGCAATGATTTATCGTCGCCCCAGCATTTT
TRBJ2-7 NA TRBD2 TRBV29-1 CSVEELAGGEQYF TGCAGCGTTGAAGAACTAGCGGGAGGCGAGCAGTACTTC
TRBJ1-1 NA NA TRBV4-1 CASSQATEAFF TGCGCCAGCAGCCAAGCAACTGAAGCTTTCTTT
TRBJ2-5 NA NA TRBV19 CASSPLGSGRGETQYF TGTGCCAGTAGTCCTTTGGGTAGCGGAAGGGGGGAGACCCAGTACTTC
TRBJ1-5 NA NA TRBV2 CASSPRREQPQHF TGTGCCAGCAGCCCTCGACGGGAGCAGCCCCAGCATTTT
TRBJ1-5 NA NA TRBV5-8 CASSPGPDQPQHF TGTGCCAGCAGTCCGGGTCCAGATCAGCCCCAGCATTTT
TRBJ1-2 NA NA TRBV30 CAWKAGAGGYTF TGTGCCTGGAAGGCGGGAGCGGGTGGCTACACCTTC
TRBJ2-5 NA NA TRBV14 CASRETGSQETQYF TGTGCCAGCCGGGAGACAGGGAGTCAAGAGACCCAGTACTTC
TRBJ1-2 NA TRBD1 TRBV7-2 CASSLGTGTGGDYGYTF TGTGCCAGCAGCTTAGGTACTGGGACAGGGGGAGACTATGGCTACACCTTC
TRBJ1-3 NA TRBD1 TRBV10-3 CAITKGQILSGNTIYF TGTGCCATCACCAAGGGACAGATCCTCTCTGGAAACACCATATATTTT
TRBJ2-7 NA TRBD2 TRBV19 CASSFPGLAREQYF TGTGCCAGTAGTTTTCCGGGACTAGCAAGGGAGCAGTACTTC
TRBJ2-1 NA TRBD1 TRBV9 CASSLRGTGFAEGLYNEQFF TGTGCCAGCAGCCTCCGTGGGACAGGGTTTGCGGAGGGATTATACAATGAGCAGTTCTTC
TRBJ2-5 NA TRBD2 TRBV5-4 CASSLAWGSGGAEQETQYF TGTGCCAGCAGCTTGGCCTGGGGTAGCGGGGGGGCCGAGCAAGAGACCCAGTACTTC
TRBJ2-7 NA NA TRBV19 CASSFGGQLYEQYF TGTGCCAGTAGTTTTGGTGGACAGTTATACGAGCAGTACTTC
TRBJ2-2 NA TRBD2 TRBV24-1 CATSQSGSTGELFF TGTGCCACCAGTCAGAGCGGGAGTACCGGGGAGCTGTTTTTT
TRBJ1-1 once NA TRBV24-1 CATRAGLGTEAFF TGTGCCACCAGGGCGGGCCTGGGCACTGAAGCTTTCTTT
TRBJ1-1 NA NA TRBV21-1 CASSKKLDRAGTEAFF TGTGCCAGCAGCAAAAAGCTAGACAGGGCCGGAACTGAAGCTTTCTTT
TRBJ1-1 NA NA TRBV6-5 CASKYFGLEAFF TGTGCCAGCAAGTATTTCGGTTTGGAAGCTTTCTTT
TRBJ1-2 NA NA TRBV6-6 CASSYSSGDGYTF TGTGCCAGCAGTTACTCCTCAGGGGATGGCTACACCTTC
TRBJ1-2 NA NA TRBV19 CASSIGGKGIMESTF TGTGCCAGTAGTATAGGGGGGAAAGGAATTATGGAAAGCACCTTC
TRBJ1-5 NA NA TRBV6-6 CASSPQYSGNQPQHF TGTGCCAGCAGCCCCCAATACAGTGGCAATCAGCCCCAGCATTTT
TRBJ1-2 NA NA TRBV27 CASSLVGLDGYTF TGTGCCAGCAGTTTGGTGGGATTGGATGGCTACACCTTC
TRBJ1-4 NA NA TRBV5-5 CASSPGGSTNEKLFF TGTGCCAGCAGCCCTGGGGGCTCCACTAATGAAAAACTGTTTTTT
TRBJ2-1 NA TRBD2 TRBV5-1 CASSLRTSGSSYNEQFF TGCGCCAGCAGCTTGCGGACTAGCGGGAGTTCCTACAATGAGCAGTTCTTC
TRBJ1-1 NA TRBD1 TRBV19 CASTFGQGAVGTEAFF TGTGCCAGTACCTTCGGACAGGGGGCGGTGGGCACTGAAGCTTTCTTT